What follows is one T cell receptor beta chain and its context. Participants came from some 23 US areas, aged about 18 to 95 years. This entry comes from a study of blood T cell repertoires in COVID-19. The wider study: Samples of COVID-19 (acute and convalescent) were obtained from the United States, Italy and Spain.

This CDR3 has 14 amino acids. The V gene's germline CDR1 is LNHDA and CDR2 SQIVND (reference sequence). V was trimmed by 4 bases and J by 0 bases, leaving 10 bases between them. Per the study methods: Amplification of reference gene primers provided the estimated nucleated cell counts. Produced via immunoSEQ multiplex PCR; TCRdb's table is partial and in-frame only. Clone size and the V and J calls come from that table; the DNA yielded D and trimming. Of 150,000 to 200,000 clones in the sample, about 88% were seen once. Sequencing was performed on PBMCs or T cells enriched from blood (not recorded which). V gene TRBV19 combines with J gene TRBJ2-7; D gene uncertain. The sequence derives from a human donor with acute COVID-19. The donor label of this sample is uncertain. CDR3: CASSSLVSSYEQYF. CDR3 nucleotides: TGTGCCAGTAGTAGTCTAGTGAGCTCCTACGAGCAGTACTTC.